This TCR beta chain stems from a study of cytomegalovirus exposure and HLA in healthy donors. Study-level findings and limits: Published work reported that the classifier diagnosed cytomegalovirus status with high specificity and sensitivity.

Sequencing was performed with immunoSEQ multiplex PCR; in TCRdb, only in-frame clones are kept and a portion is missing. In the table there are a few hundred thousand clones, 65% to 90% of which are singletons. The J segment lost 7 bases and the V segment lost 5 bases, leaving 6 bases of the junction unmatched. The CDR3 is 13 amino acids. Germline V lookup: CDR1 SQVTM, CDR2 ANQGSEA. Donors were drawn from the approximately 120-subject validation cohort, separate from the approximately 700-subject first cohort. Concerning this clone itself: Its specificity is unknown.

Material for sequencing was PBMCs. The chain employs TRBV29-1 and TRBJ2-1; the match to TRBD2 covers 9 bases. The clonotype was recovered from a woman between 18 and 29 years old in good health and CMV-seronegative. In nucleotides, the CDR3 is TGCAGCGTTACCCTAGCGGGGAGGAATGAGCAGTTCTTC. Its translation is CSVTLAGRNEQFF.